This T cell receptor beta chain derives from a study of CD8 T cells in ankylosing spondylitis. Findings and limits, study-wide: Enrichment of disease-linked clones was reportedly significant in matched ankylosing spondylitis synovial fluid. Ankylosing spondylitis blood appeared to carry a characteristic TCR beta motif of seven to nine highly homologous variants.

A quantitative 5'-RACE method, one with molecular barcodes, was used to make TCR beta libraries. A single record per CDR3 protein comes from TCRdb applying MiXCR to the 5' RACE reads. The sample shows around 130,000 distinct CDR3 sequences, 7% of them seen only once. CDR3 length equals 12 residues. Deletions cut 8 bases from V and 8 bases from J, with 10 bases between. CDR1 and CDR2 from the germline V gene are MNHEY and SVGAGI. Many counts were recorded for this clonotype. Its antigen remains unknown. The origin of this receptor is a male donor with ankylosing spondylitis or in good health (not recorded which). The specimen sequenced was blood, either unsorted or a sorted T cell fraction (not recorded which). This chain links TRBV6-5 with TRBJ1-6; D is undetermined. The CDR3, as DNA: TGTGCCAGCGCCGCAAGGGATTCACCCCTCCACTTT. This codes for CASAARDSPLHF.